This TCR beta chain was captured by sequencing in a study of cytomegalovirus exposure and HLA in healthy donors. Looking at the study overall: Researchers previously reported finding roughly 120 million unique TCR beta sequences from roughly 170 million T cells. Study-wide results and caveats: The authors later linked a missense DCLRE1C variant to TCR beta V- and J-gene trimming. Common viral pathogens seemed, in a later analysis, to connect with several of the most significant clusters. Confirmation was obtained in vitro that three CMV-associated chains are specific for CMV antigens.

Trimming cost V 4 bases and J 1 base; bases outside gene matches: 4. Germline V gives CDR1 SGHRS, CDR2 YFSETQ. CDR3 length equals 15 residues. It was with 60 Vbeta and 13 Jbeta primers that the PCR ran. Clones were sequenced by immunoSEQ multiplex PCR, and TCRdb holds only the in-frame ones, with some missing. The sample lists under 200,000 clones, around 77% seen once, with more than 1.1% in the top ten. The table lists this clone with a few counts. Its antigen is still unknown. V is TRBV5-1 and J is TRBJ2-1, with TRBD2 matching over 8 bases. What was sequenced was PBMCs. This sequence originates from a woman aged 30 to 39 in good health and CMV-seronegative. CDR3 protein: CASSREGGSYNEQFF. The CDR3 coding sequence is TGCGCCAGCAGCCGGGAGGGGGGGTCCTACAATGAGCAGTTCTTC.